The 32 T cell receptor beta chains in this list originate from one sample, sequenced in a study of response to subunit inactivated influenza vaccine. TCRdb fed the RT-PCR reads into MiXCR, producing one record per CDR3 protein. This table has over 800,000 distinct CDR3 sequences, around 20% appearing once. The source was PBMCs from blood, collected roughly 5 days after vaccination. Receptors were obtained from a man aged 50-59 years who received an inactivated influenza vaccine.

This clonotype was found once. This rearrangement joins TRBV11-2 to TRBJ2-5, with D uncertain. Trimming took off 3 bases at V and 5 bases at J, with 13 bases between the two ends. Germline assignment: CDR1 SGHAT and CDR2 FQNNGV. The CDR3 length is 14 residues. The DNA for the CDR3 is TGTGCCAGCAGCTTCAACTACGCGACGGAGACCCAGTACTTC. This encodes CASSFNYATETQYF.

The J gene is TRBJ1-5, the V gene TRBV12-3 or TRBV12-4, with unresolved D. The CDR3 spans 16 residues. The V gene lost 5 bases and the J gene lost 3 bases, with 17 bases spanning the gap. CDR3 region: CASSLIRGSANQPQHF. The DNA of the CDR3 is TGTGCCAGCAGTCTTATCAGAGGGAGCGCCAATCAGCCCCAGCATTTT.

This CDR3 is CASSYPQIRGSGQETQYF. CDR3 DNA: TGTGCCAGCAGTTACCCCCAGATTCGGGGGTCAGGCCAAGAGACCCAGTACTTC. This chain uses TRBV6-2 or TRBV6-3 with TRBJ2-5, with D possibly being TRBD2 (6 bases). Germline CDR1 MNHEY, CDR2 SVGEGT. The germline V and J ends were trimmed by 2 bases and 1 base, with 20 bases remaining between them. This CDR3 is 18 amino acids long.

This sequence joins TRBV6-2 or TRBV6-3 and TRBJ2-5, with D maybe TRBD1 (5 bases). Per the germline V gene, CDR1 is MNHEY and CDR2 is SVGEGT. V was trimmed by 2 bases and J by 1 base, leaving 23 bases between them. The CDR3 consists of 19 residues. CDR3 loop: CASSYDWISTGPSQETQYF. CDR3 DNA: TGTGCCAGCAGTTACGACTGGATCTCCACAGGCCCCTCCCAAGAGACCCAGTACTTC.

This chain connects TRBV18 to TRBJ2-3, with 8 bases aligning to TRBD1. This CDR3 has 15 residues. The germline gives CDR1 KGHSH, CDR2 LQKENI. Trimming at V came to 3 bases and at J to 4 bases, leaving 6 bases not matched to a gene. The CDR3 coding sequence is TGTGCCAGCTCACCCGGACAGGGTTTCGCAGATACGCAGTATTTT. It codes for CASSPGQGFADTQYF.

The J gene is TRBJ1-2, the V gene TRBV5-1; D remains ambiguous. The length of the CDR3 is 12 residues. With 5 bases removed from V and 12 bases from J, the gap between germline ends came to 17 bases. Germline V lookup: CDR1 SGHRS, CDR2 YFSETQ. As DNA, the CDR3 is TGCGCCAGCAGTACCGATTCCTGGCTACACACCTTC. Encoded protein: CASSTDSWLHTF.

The chain combines TRBV25-1 with TRBJ2-6, with 9 bases matching TRBD1. This CDR3 region has 17 residues. Germline V gene lookup returns CDR1 MGHDK and CDR2 SYGVNS. J lost 4 bases, V lost 3 bases, and 7 bases had no gene match. The CDR3 protein is CASSDNRGPSGANVLTF. The CDR3, as DNA: TGTGCCAGCAGTGACAACAGGGGGCCGAGCGGGGCCAACGTCCTGACTTTC.

The chain's CDR3 is CASSLDVGRAFF. The CDR3 nucleotides are TGTGCCAGCAGCTTGGACGTGGGGAGAGCTTTCTTT. The rearrangement links TRBV7-2 to TRBJ1-1; no definite D call. The V end lost 3 bases, the J end lost 10 bases, and 12 bases lay between the germline ends. The CDR3 loop spans 12 amino acids. Germline V gene lookup returns CDR1 SGHTA and CDR2 FQGNSA.

In its sample, this clonotype was seen once. The chain has TRBV15 and TRBJ2-2; D unclear. Trimming left V 2 bases short and J 4 bases short, with 17 bases between. The CDR3 totals 17 residues. The germline V gene has CDR1 LNHNV and CDR2 YYDKDF (reference sequence). In DNA, the CDR3 is TGTGCCACCAGCAGAACCGCTAAGACTGGTCCCACCGGGGAGCTGTTTTTT. This encodes CATSRTAKTGPTGELFF.

The chain has TRBV5-5 and TRBJ2-2; no definite D call. V lost 2 bases and J lost 4, with 12 bases in between. The CDR3 is 15 amino acids. Germline V gives CDR1 SGHKS, CDR2 YYEKEE (reference sequence). The CDR3 region is CASSLGPMGTGELFF. Here the CDR3 DNA reads TGTGCCAGCAGCTTAGGTCCGATGGGCACCGGGGAGCTGTTTTTT. The variable domain in full, completed from reference TRBV5-5 and TRBJ2-2, reads DAGVTQSPTHLIKTRGQQVTLRCSPISGHKSVSWYQQVLGQGPQFIFQYYEKEERGRGNFPDRFSARQFPNYSSELNVNALLLGDSALYLCASSLGPMGTGELFFGEGSRLTVL.

This rearrangement joins TRBV3-1 to TRBJ2-5, with 12 bases matching TRBD2. The CDR3 length is 16 residues. Germline CDR1 reads LGHDT; CDR2 reads YNNKEL (reference sequence). V was clipped by 1 base and J by 4 bases; unmatched bases: 4. CDR3 sequence (DNA): TGTGCCAGCAGCCAAGCTAGCGGGGGGGCCTTAGAGACCCAGTACTTC. This translates into CASSQASGGALETQYF.

The table lists this clonotype with a few counts. This chain uses TRBV5-1 with TRBJ1-2; 7 bases fit TRBD1. CDR1 SGHRS and CDR2 YFSETQ come from the germline V gene. The CDR3 contains 14 residues. J was trimmed by 3 bases and V by 4 bases; bases with no gene match: 6. CDR3 nucleotide sequence: TGCGCCAGCAGCAAACAGGGGCTAGACTATGGCTACACCTTC. As protein: CASSKQGLDYGYTF.

This clonotype was seen a handful of times. The rearrangement uses TRBV20-1 and TRBJ2-3; D gene uncertain. Trimming shortened V by 3 bases and J by 3 bases, and 16 bases separated the two germline ends. This CDR3 is 15 amino acids long. CDR1 and CDR2 from the germline V gene are DFQATT and SNEGSKA (reference sequence). The CDR3 loop reads CSARGPARRTDTQYF. CDR3 coding DNA: TGCAGTGCTAGGGGCCCCGCGCGGCGTACAGATACGCAGTATTTT.

This chain uses TRBV5-6 with TRBJ2-7, with D possibly matching TRBD2 (6 bases). CDR3 length equals 15 residues. Per germline, CDR1 SGHDT and CDR2 YYEEEE. V was shortened by 1 base and J by 0 bases, with 11 bases between the two germline ends. Here the CDR3 DNA reads TGTGCCAGCAGCTTGACGGGAGCGGCCTCCTACGAGCAGTACTTC. Residues: CASSLTGAASYEQYF.

The table lists this clonotype with a few counts. The chain carries TRBV7-2 and TRBJ2-3; D is unresolved. Germline V gene data show CDR1 as SGHTA and CDR2 as FQGNSA. There are 16 residues in the CDR3. Trimming pared 2 bases from V and 1 base from J, leaving 13 bases between. The CDR3 sequence: CASSLYHKTRTDTQYF. The CDR3 DNA follows: TGTGCCAGCAGCTTATACCATAAAACCCGCACAGATACGCAGTATTTT.

In this sample, this clonotype turned up a few times. The rearrangement links TRBV27 to TRBJ1-6; no definite D call. With 2 bases removed from V and 7 bases from J, the gap between germline ends came to 3 bases. The V gene's germline CDR1 is MNHEY and CDR2 SMNVEV (reference sequence). The CDR3 totals 12 residues. As DNA, the CDR3 is TGTGCCAGCAGTTTACCCAATTCACCCCTCCACTTT. The encoded protein is CASSLPNSPLHF.

The genes are TRBV4-1 and TRBJ2-5; 8 nucleotides agree with TRBD2. The ends lost 1 base at V and 1 base at J; junction bases unmatched: 11. This CDR3 region has 18 residues. The germline CDR1 and CDR2 sequences are MGHRA and YSYEKL. CDR3 nucleotides: TGCGCCAGCAGCCAAGGAGGAACTAGCGGCCAATTCCAAGAGACCCAGTACTTC. It codes for CASSQGGTSGQFQETQYF.

The V and J genes are TRBV14 and TRBJ2-7; D is unclear. Per germline, CDR1 SGHDN and CDR2 FVKESK. The CDR3 extends over 16 amino acids. V lost 0 bases to trimming and J lost 1 base, with 13 bases between them. CDR3 loop: CASSQDHGPPSYEQYF. CDR3 nucleotides: TGTGCCAGCAGCCAAGATCACGGACCGCCTTCCTACGAGCAGTACTTC.

This chain links TRBV20-1 with TRBJ2-1; D is unclear. Germline lookup yields CDR1 DFQATT and CDR2 SNEGSKA (reference sequence). The CDR3 extends over 12 amino acids. V shed 6 bases and J shed 13 bases, with 19 bases lying between them. The CDR3 DNA reads as TGCAGTGCCGCCCACCCCGGACGGTCCCAGTTCTTC. This codes for CSAAHPGRSQFF.

The chain has TRBV9 and TRBJ2-3; D is perhaps TRBD1 (5 bases). The ends were cut back, 3 bases at V and 0 bases at J, with 14 bases in the middle. This CDR3 contains 16 residues. Germline V gene lookup returns CDR1 SGDLS and CDR2 YYNGEE. The CDR3 DNA reads TGTGCCAGCAGCGCTACCCAGGGAACTAGCACAGATACGCAGTATTTT. This translates into CASSATQGTSTDTQYF. The full variable domain, with the rest looked up from reference TRBV9 and TRBJ2-3, is DSGVTQTPKHLITATGQRVTLRCSPRSGDLSVYWYQQSLDQGLQFLIQYYNGEERAKGNILERFSAQQFPDLHSELNLSSLELGDSALYFCASSATQGTSTDTQYFGPGTRLTVL.

The CDR3 here is CAWSVQGAQPQHF. The DNA for the CDR3 is TGTGCCTGGAGTGTACAGGGAGCTCAGCCCCAGCATTTT. V is TRBV30 and J is TRBJ1-5; weak D call: TRBD1 (6 bases). Germline V gene sequence: CDR1 GTSNPN, CDR2 SVGIG (reference sequence). V was trimmed by 0 bases and J by 6 bases, leaving 9 bases between them. The CDR3 length is 13 residues.

This clonotype was observed a few times. The V call is TRBV5-5, the J call TRBJ1-1, with D possibly TRBD1 on 6 matching bases. CDR3 length equals 14 residues. V dropped 4 bases and J dropped 5 bases, with 15 bases sitting between them. The germline V gene encodes CDR1 SGHKS and CDR2 YYEKEE (reference sequence). CDR3: CASSHGTGKTEAFF. The DNA of the CDR3 is TGTGCCAGCAGCCATGGCACAGGGAAAACTGAAGCTTTCTTT.

This clonotype came up many times. The V call is TRBV20-1, the J call TRBJ2-7; D is perhaps TRBD2 (5 bases). The V end was cut by 6 bases, the J end by 0 bases, with 12 bases between. The CDR3 has 13 residues. Germline CDR1 reads DFQATT; CDR2 reads SNEGSKA (reference sequence). CDR3 amino acids: CSALALSSYEQYF. Written as DNA, the CDR3 is TGCAGTGCGCTAGCCCTTAGCTCCTACGAGCAGTACTTC.

The chain recombines TRBV10-2 with TRBJ2-4; D may be TRBD1 or TRBD2 (5 bases each). Germline CDR1 reads WSHSY; CDR2 reads SAAADI. Trimming took 3 bases from V and 3 from J, leaving 12 bases between them. The CDR3 consists of 15 residues. CDR3 sequence: CASSDRGSGKNIQYF. The DNA of the CDR3 is TGCGCCAGCAGTGACCGGGGCAGTGGCAAAAACATTCAGTACTTC.

This clonotype was observed a handful of times. The rearrangement joins TRBV9 to TRBJ2-5, with 13 positions matching TRBD2. Germline values: CDR1 SGDLS, CDR2 YYNGEE. Trimming took 3 bases from V and 5 from J; bases not matched to a gene: 10. The CDR3 extends over 17 amino acids. DNA for the CDR3: TGTGCCAGCAGCGCCCTTTCGGGGACTAGCGGGATGGAGACCCAGTACTTC. This sequence encodes CASSALSGTSGMETQYF.

The chain joins TRBV24-1 to TRBJ2-5; 9 bases line up with TRBD1. This CDR3 spans 15 amino acids. Germline lookup yields CDR1 KGHDR and CDR2 SFDVKD. With 3 bases clipped from V and 5 bases from J, the junction kept 6 bases outside the gene matches. This CDR3 is CATSDATGGFETQYF. CDR3 nucleotides: TGTGCCACCAGTGATGCAACAGGGGGCTTTGAGACCCAGTACTTC.

This rearrangement joins TRBV28 to TRBJ2-7, with no clear D. The length of the CDR3 is 14 residues. Germline V gene sequence: CDR1 MDHEN, CDR2 SYDVKM. V lost 5 bases to trimming and J lost 3 bases, with 14 bases between them. The DNA for the CDR3 is TGTGCCAGCAGTCCATCTCAGCGATACTACGAGCAGTACTTC. Its protein product is CASSPSQRYYEQYF.

The chain links TRBV15 to TRBJ2-5; the D gene is possibly TRBD2 (5 bases). Per the germline V gene, CDR1 is LNHNV and CDR2 is YYDKDF (reference sequence). The CDR3 has 13 amino acids. V was pared by 6 bases and J by 5 bases, with 13 bases between. The CDR3 region is CATRRAGEETQYF. The CDR3 nucleotides are TGTGCCACCAGGAGGGCAGGCGAGGAGACCCAGTACTTC.

The chain joins TRBV7-9 to TRBJ1-3; 9 nucleotides line up with TRBD1. Germline lookup yields CDR1 SEHNR and CDR2 FQNEAQ (reference sequence). V lost 5 bases and J lost 7; bases outside the gene matches: 6. The CDR3 totals 14 residues. Here the CDR3 reads CASSRTGDSNTIYF. The CDR3 DNA reads as TGTGCCAGCAGCCGGACAGGGGATAGTAACACCATATATTTT.

The rearrangement links TRBV6-2 or TRBV6-3 to TRBJ1-5; weak D call: TRBD1 (6 bases). Trimming removed 2 bases at V and 5 bases at J, with 10 bases between. In germline, CDR1 is MNHEY, CDR2 SVGEGT. The CDR3 loop spans 14 amino acids. The CDR3 DNA follows: TGTGCCAGCAGTTACCCCGGGGGGCATCAGCCCCAGCATTTT. As protein: CASSYPGGHQPQHF.

This clonotype occurred once. CDR3 loop: CAWSEGGVYEQYF. The CDR3 coding sequence is TGTGCCTGGAGTGAAGGCGGGGTCTACGAGCAGTACTTC. The J gene is TRBJ2-7, the V gene TRBV30; possibly TRBD2 for D (6 bases). CDR3 size: 13 residues. V lost 1 base and J lost 3, with 10 bases in between. Germline V lookup: CDR1 GTSNPN, CDR2 SVGIG (reference sequence). The whole variable domain, filled in from reference TRBV30 and TRBJ2-7, reads SQTIHQWPATLVQPVGSPLSLECTVEGTSNPNLYWYRQAAGRGLQLLFYSVGIGQISSEVPQNLSASRPQDRQFILSSKKLLLSDSGFYLCAWSEGGVYEQYFGPGTRLTVT.

This clonotype was seen only a few times. The chain employs TRBV6-2 or TRBV6-3 and TRBJ2-7; D is unresolved. V lost 2 bases, J lost 5 bases, and 13 bases lay in between. Germline V gene data show CDR1 as MNHEY and CDR2 as SVGEGT. CDR3 length: 14 residues. The CDR3 here is CASSYRALTNEQYF. CDR3 nucleotides: TGTGCCAGCAGTTACCGCGCGCTAACCAACGAGCAGTACTTC.